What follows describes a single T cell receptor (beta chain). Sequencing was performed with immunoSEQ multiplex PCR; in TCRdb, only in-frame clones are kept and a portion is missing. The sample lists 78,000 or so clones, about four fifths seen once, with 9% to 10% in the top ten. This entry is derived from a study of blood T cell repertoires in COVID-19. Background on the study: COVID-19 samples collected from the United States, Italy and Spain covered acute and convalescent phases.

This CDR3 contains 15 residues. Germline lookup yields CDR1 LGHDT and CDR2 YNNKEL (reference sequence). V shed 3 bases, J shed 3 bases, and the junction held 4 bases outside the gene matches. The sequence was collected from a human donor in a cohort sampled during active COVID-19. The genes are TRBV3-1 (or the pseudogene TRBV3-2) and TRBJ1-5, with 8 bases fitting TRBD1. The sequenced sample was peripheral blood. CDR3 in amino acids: CASSHLTGANQPQHF. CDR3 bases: TGTGCCAGCAGCCACCTGACAGGGGCCAATCAGCCCCAGCATTTT.